The 31 T cell receptor beta chains below all came from one sample that was sequenced in a study of T cells expressing NK-cell markers. Following a re-call of the 5' RACE reads, TCRdb has one entry per CDR3 protein and lacks DNA. Its clone listing holds 350,000 to 400,000 distinct CDR3 sequences. The sample was blood T cells: a sorted CD56 or NKG2C T cell subset, CD4+ or CD8+ T cells, or bulk PBMC T cells (not recorded which). These TCRs come from a woman in her fifties or sixties in good health.

This chain uses TRBV6-2 or TRBV6-3 with TRBJ2-2. The CDR3 runs to 15 residues. Germline CDR1 and CDR2: MNHEY and SVGEGT. CDR3 amino acids: CASSPAGIGTGELFF.

V is TRBV25-1 and J is TRBJ2-1. The germline V gene encodes CDR1 MGHDK and CDR2 SYGVNS. There are 11 residues in the CDR3. The CDR3 protein is CASSAAFEQFF.

The genes are TRBV5-1 and TRBJ2-2; the TCRdb call, TRBD2, lacks DNA for checking. Germline CDR1 SGHRS, CDR2 YFSETQ. This CDR3 spans 18 amino acids. The CDR3 loop reads CASSSGPRTVFSTGELFF.

The chain is built from TRBV19 and TRBJ2-4; TCRdb's D call of TRBD1 is untestable without DNA. The germline CDR1 and CDR2 sequences are LNHDA and SQIVND (reference sequence). The CDR3 loop spans 14 amino acids. The CDR3 region is CASKSGGDKNIQYF.

V and J are TRBV6-1 and TRBJ2-1; TCRdb calls TRBD2, which cannot be checked without DNA. The CDR3 contains 16 residues. Germline-derived CDR1 and CDR2 are MNHNS and SASEGT. The CDR3 region is CASSYLGVAGDGEQFF.

The rearrangement uses TRBV25-1 and TRBJ1-4; TCRdb indicates TRBD1, and absent DNA this call remains unverified. The CDR3 spans 13 residues. CDR1 is MGHDK and CDR2 is SYGVNS in the germline V gene. The chain's CDR3 is CASSAPGIEKLFF.

The V call is TRBV27, the J call TRBJ2-2; TCRdb's D call of TRBD1 is untestable without DNA. Germline V CDR1 and CDR2: MNHEY, SMNVEV (reference sequence). This CDR3 is 12 amino acids long. The CDR3 sequence is CASRIGAGELFF.

The CDR3 protein is CASSFLKSTDTQYF. The chain links TRBV12-3 or TRBV12-4 to TRBJ2-3. The CDR3 has 14 amino acids.

J is TRBJ2-7 and V is TRBV29-1. The CDR3 extends over 13 amino acids. The V gene's germline CDR1 is SQVTM and CDR2 ANQGSEA. CDR3 loop: CSVQVADLYEQYF.

This chain connects TRBV5-6 to TRBJ2-5; absent DNA, TCRdb's TRBD1 call cannot be checked. The germline CDR1 and CDR2 sequences are SGHDT and YYEEEE. The length of the CDR3 is 14 residues. CDR3 sequence: CASRSGTGHETQYF.

V and J are TRBV3-1 and TRBJ1-1; TCRdb lists TRBD1, though no DNA is available to test this call. The CDR3 is made up of 17 amino acids. Germline loops: CDR1 LGHDT, CDR2 YNNKEL (reference sequence). The chain's CDR3 is CASSQEGPGRRPPGAFF.

The V call is TRBV7-8, the J call TRBJ2-3. Germline values: CDR1 SGHVS, CDR2 FQNEAQ. The CDR3 is 14 residues long. The CDR3 protein is CASSTRLFTDTQYF.

The V gene is TRBV29-1, the J gene TRBJ1-3; TCRdb returns TRBD1, unconfirmable since there is no DNA. The V gene's germline CDR1 is SQVTM and CDR2 ANQGSEA. The CDR3 contains 14 residues. This CDR3 is CSVDTGGLGNTIYF.

The V call is TRBV12-3 or TRBV12-4, the J call TRBJ2-3; TCRdb's D call, TRBD1, is unchecked because there is no DNA. The CDR3 has 16 residues. CDR3 in amino acids: CASSPGGTVGIYTQYF.

The rearrangement links TRBV29-1 to TRBJ2-1; without DNA, the TCRdb call of TRBD1 cannot be checked. The CDR3 has 14 residues. Germline CDR1 is SQVTM and CDR2 is ANQGSEA. CDR3 sequence reads: CSVDLTGDPNEQFF.

This chain uses TRBV3-1 with TRBJ2-1; TCRdb outputs TRBD1, but without DNA this stays unchecked. This CDR3 has 16 residues. The germline gives CDR1 LGHDT, CDR2 YNNKEL (reference sequence). CDR3 loop: CASSQESGSPYNEQFF.

The V gene is TRBV12-5, the J gene TRBJ2-4. The V gene's germline CDR1 is LGHNT and CDR2 FRNRAP. The CDR3 totals 13 residues. CDR3 region: CASGLNWVDIQYF.

CDR3 loop: CASSLGQGYYEQYF. This chain connects TRBV6-5 to TRBJ2-7; TCRdb picks TRBD1, but there is no DNA to check that call. This CDR3 has 14 amino acids. Germline CDR1 is MNHEY and CDR2 is SVGAGI.

CDR3 region: CASSTGNQETQYF. J is TRBJ2-5 and V is TRBV7-9; the TCRdb call, TRBD1, lacks DNA for checking. The CDR3 totals 13 residues. Germline CDR1 and CDR2: SEHNR and FQNEAQ (reference sequence).

The V call is TRBV4-2, the J call TRBJ2-6. The CDR3 runs 15 residues. Germline-derived CDR1 and CDR2 are LGHNA and YNFKEQ. The CDR3 sequence: CASSQEGSGANVLTF.

The rearrangement links TRBV21-1 to TRBJ2-3; TCRdb's assignment of TRBD2 cannot be checked, as there is no DNA. TRBV21-1 is recorded as a pseudogene. This CDR3 has 16 residues. The CDR3 spells CASSKVRREFADTQYF.

V and J are TRBV11-3 and TRBJ2-3. This CDR3 has 13 amino acids. In germline, CDR1 is SGHNT, CDR2 YENEEA. The CDR3 sequence is CASSIFRSDTQYF. The variable domain in full, with the rest retrieved from reference TRBV11-3 and TRBJ2-3, is EAGVVQSPRYKIIEKKQPVAFWCNPISGHNTLYWYLQNLGQGPELLIRYENEEAVDDSQLPKDRFSAERLKGVDSTLKIQPAELGDSAVYLCASSIFRSDTQYFGPGTRLTVL.

The chain is built from TRBV5-1 and TRBJ2-1; TCRdb outputs TRBD2, but without DNA this stays unchecked. The CDR3 covers 16 residues. CDR1 is SGHRS and CDR2 is YFSETQ in the germline V gene. CDR3 protein: CASSTLLGGWGNEQFF.

The chain is built from TRBV4-1 and TRBJ2-7; the D call of TRBD1 rests on TCRdb alone, since no DNA is present to check it. CDR3 length: 14 residues. Germline V gene sequence: CDR1 MGHRA, CDR2 YSYEKL. Here the CDR3 reads CASSQEWEGQAQYF.

This chain uses TRBV5-5 with TRBJ2-7. The CDR3 loop spans 14 amino acids. Per germline, CDR1 SGHKS and CDR2 YYEKEE (reference sequence). CDR3 sequence: CASSRSDGPYEQYF.

V and J are TRBV29-1 and TRBJ1-1; the TCRdb D gene call, TRBD1, has no DNA to confirm it. The CDR3 extends over 12 amino acids. The germline gives CDR1 SQVTM, CDR2 ANQGSEA. This CDR3 is CSVATGGTEAFF.

This rearrangement joins TRBV5-1 to TRBJ2-7; TCRdb indicates TRBD2, and absent DNA this call remains unverified. CDR3 size: 19 residues. The germline V gene has CDR1 SGHRS and CDR2 YFSETQ. This CDR3 reads CASSLAGLAGSSGVYEQYF.

The chain combines TRBV4-1 with TRBJ1-1; TCRdb designates TRBD1, a call that cannot be tested without DNA. CDR3 length: 14 residues. The germline V gene encodes CDR1 MGHRA and CDR2 YSYEKL. CDR3 loop: CASSQAGSGTEAFF.

The chain recombines TRBV10-3 with TRBJ2-1; the D call from TCRdb, TRBD2, cannot be confirmed without DNA. Germline V gives CDR1 ENHRY, CDR2 SYGVKD. This CDR3 is built from 14 residues. The CDR3 loop reads CAILGSPSYNEQFF.

The rearrangement links TRBV24-1 to TRBJ2-1; the TCRdb call, TRBD1, lacks DNA for checking. CDR1 and CDR2 from the germline V gene are KGHDR and SFDVKD. The CDR3 consists of 16 residues. CDR3 sequence: CATSAPSGGTYNEQFF.

The chain links TRBV29-1 to TRBJ2-1; there is no DNA to check the TCRdb D call of TRBD2. The CDR3 runs to 12 residues. Germline V CDR1 and CDR2: SQVTM, ANQGSEA. This chain's CDR3 is CSAPTSRNEQFF.